These 24 T cell receptor beta chains came from one sample sequenced in a study of T cells after posttransplantation cyclophosphamide. Clones were read by immunoSEQ multiplex PCR, and TCRdb kept only the in-frame ones, dropping some. Recorded here are fewer than 40,000 clones, none singletons. The sequenced material came from PBMCs. These receptors all come from a woman aged 45 to 65 in good health and a related stem cell transplant donor.

This clone was recorded at least ten times. The chain has TRBV4-2 and TRBJ1-2, with TRBD1 identical over 7 bases. The germline V gene has CDR1 LGHNA and CDR2 YNFKEQ. Trimming cost V 1 base and J 5 bases; bases outside gene matches: 10. The length of the CDR3 is 16 residues. The CDR3 spells CASSQVPYRGSYGYTF. The CDR3 DNA reads TGTGCCAGCAGCCAAGTACCGTACAGGGGCTCTTATGGCTACACCTTC.

This clone was counted ten times or more. The gene calls are TRBV6-5 and TRBJ2-7; D possibly corresponds to TRBD1 (5 bases). V was trimmed by 0 bases and J by 6 bases, leaving 15 bases between them. The CDR3 is made up of 15 amino acids. The V gene's germline CDR1 is MNHEY and CDR2 SVGAGI. CDR3 protein: CASSYSTSRVSEQYF. CDR3 nucleotide sequence: TGTGCCAGCAGTTACTCGACTTCCAGGGTCTCCGAGCAGTACTTC.

The chain joins TRBV18 to TRBJ2-3, with a tentative D call TRBD1 (6 bases). This CDR3 spans 13 amino acids. The V and J ends lost 5 bases and 12 bases respectively, with 18 bases between them. Germline loops: CDR1 KGHSH, CDR2 LQKENI. In nucleotides, the CDR3 is TGTGCCAGCTCAAGAGGGGACACCGAAATTCAGTATTTT. The encoded protein is CASSRGDTEIQYF.

There are many counts of this clone. V and J are TRBV27 and TRBJ1-1, with 10 nucleotides matching TRBD1. CDR1 is MNHEY, CDR2 SMNVEV, per germline (reference sequence). V dropped 3 bases and J dropped 6; count of bases not matched to a gene: 4. The CDR3 sequence is 14 residues long. The CDR3 coding sequence is TGTGCCAGCAGTTTGGGGACAGGGGAGGCTGAAGCTTTCTTT. Translated: CASSLGTGEAEAFF.

This clone was detected ten times or more. This chain uses TRBV7-9 with TRBJ1-4, with 8 bases identical to TRBD1. The CDR3 is made up of 14 amino acids. Trimming took 5 bases from V and 5 from J; bases not matched to a gene: 4. Per germline, CDR1 SEHNR and CDR2 FQNEAQ (reference sequence). The CDR3 bases are TGTGCCAGCAGCGTGGGACAGGCGAATGAAAAACTGTTTTTT. Translation: CASSVGQANEKLFF.

This clone was seen ten or more times. The chain combines TRBV11-2 with TRBJ1-1; 10 positions agree with TRBD1. The CDR3 covers 13 residues. V lost 4 bases to trimming and J lost 4 bases; unmatched junction nucleotides: 0. Looked up from germline, CDR1 is SGHAT and CDR2 is FQNNGV. CDR3 sequence (DNA): TGTGCCAGCAGCTGGACAGGGGGCACTGAAGCTTTCTTT. Protein product: CASSWTGGTEAFF.

In this sample, this clone turned up many times. The CDR3 reads CASSQRGGGNYGYTF. CDR3 bases: TGCGCCAGCAGCCAAAGAGGTGGTGGGAACTATGGCTACACCTTC. The chain employs TRBV4-1 and TRBJ1-2; D is unclear. Germline V lookup: CDR1 MGHRA, CDR2 YSYEKL. The CDR3 consists of 15 residues. The V gene lost 2 bases and the J gene lost 2 bases, with 12 bases spanning the gap.

This clone was seen repeatedly, ten times or more. CDR3 DNA sequence: TGCGCCAGCAGCTTGGACACAGGGTTCAGGGTGAACACTGAAGCTTTCTTT. This codes for CASSLDTGFRVNTEAFF. V and J are TRBV5-1 and TRBJ1-1; a weak D match, TRBD1 (6 bases). Per germline, CDR1 SGHRS and CDR2 YFSETQ. Trimming pared 0 bases from V and 0 bases from J, leaving 15 bases between. CDR3 size: 17 residues.

This clone was detected many times. V and J are TRBV7-9 and TRBJ1-1, with 7 bases identical to TRBD1. The CDR3 runs 15 residues. CDR1 is SEHNR, CDR2 FQNEAQ, per germline (reference sequence). The V segment lost 5 bases and the J segment 6 bases; nucleotides outside the gene matches: 12. In nucleotides, the CDR3 is TGTGCCAGCAGCACCCGACAGGGAGGAATAGCTGAAGCTTTCTTT. Protein sequence: CASSTRQGGIAEAFF.

This clone has just a few counts. The chain has TRBV6-5 and TRBJ2-7; 10 positions match TRBD2. CDR3 length: 12 amino acids. V lost 6 bases, J lost 7 bases, and 3 bases stayed unmatched. CDR1 and CDR2 from the germline V gene are MNHEY and SVGAGI. CDR3 region: CASRGLAREQYF. The CDR3 DNA is TGTGCCAGCAGGGGACTAGCGAGGGAGCAGTACTTC.

The sample holds many counts of this clone. The chain combines TRBV5-6 with TRBJ1-3; D gene uncertain. The germline CDR1 and CDR2 sequences are SGHDT and YYEEEE. The CDR3 is made up of 14 amino acids. V dropped 3 bases and J dropped 4 bases, with 11 bases sitting between them. CDR3 DNA: TGTGCCAGCAGCTCGCCGACTGGCGGAAACACCATATATTTT. This sequence encodes CASSSPTGGNTIYF. Together with reference TRBV5-6 and TRBJ1-3, the CDR3 gives the full variable domain: DAGVTQSPTHLIKTRGQQVTLRCSPKSGHDTVSWYQQALGQGPQFIFQYYEEEERQRGNFPDRFSGHQFPNYSSELNVNALLLGDSALYLCASSSPTGGNTIYFGEGSWLTVV.

This clone was seen a few times. The rearrangement joins TRBV7-9 to TRBJ2-5; TRBD2 aligns across 8 bases. Matching the DNA end better, TRBJ2-7 makes the J call doubtful. The CDR3 has 15 residues. Germline CDR1 and CDR2: SEHNR and FQNEAQ (reference sequence). The DNA for the CDR3 is TGTGCCAGCAGACGGGGGGGGGTCGACTCCTACGAGCAGTACTTC. It encodes CASRRGGVDSYEQYF.

There are many counts of this clone. CDR3 DNA sequence: TGTGCCAGCAGCTTGGGGGGGCTGGGCACTGAAGCTTTCTTT. Translation: CASSLGGLGTEAFF. V gene TRBV5-4 combines with J gene TRBJ1-1; a possible D gene is TRBD1 (6 bases). V shed 0 bases and J shed 4 bases, with 10 bases lying between them. This CDR3 region has 14 residues. CDR1 and CDR2 from the germline V gene are SGHNT and YYREEE (reference sequence).

This clone was seen at least ten times. One end of the junction does not line up with germline, which may come from a read error. This chain uses TRBV7-7 with TRBJ2-2; a possible D gene is TRBD2 (7 bases). This CDR3 has 14 residues. Germline V gives CDR1 SSHAT, CDR2 FNYEAQ (reference sequence). The DNA for the CDR3 is TGTGCTAGCAGCCGGGGGGCCTCGGCCGGGGAGCTGTTTTTT. Its protein is CASSRGASAGELFF. Full variable domain (missing parts from reference TRBV7-7 and TRBJ2-2): GAGVSQSPRYKVTKRGQDVTLRCDPISSHATLYWYQQALGQGPEFLTYFNYEAQPDKSGLPSDRFSAERPEGSISTLTIQRTEQRDSAMYRCASSRGASAGELFFGEGSRLTVL.

This clone was detected many times. The J gene is TRBJ1-3, the V gene TRBV18; tentative D call: TRBD1 (5 bases). Germline CDR1 and CDR2: KGHSH and LQKENI. The germline V and J ends were trimmed by 2 bases and 8 bases, with 16 bases remaining between them. This CDR3 contains 15 residues. The DNA of the CDR3 is TGTGCCAGCTCACCATCTTCGGTCAGGGCGGACACCATATATTTT. The encoded protein is CASSPSSVRADTIYF.

This clone has ten or more counts. The chain has TRBV7-9 and TRBJ1-1; 8 positions match TRBD1. The CDR3 loop spans 15 amino acids. CDR1 is SEHNR, CDR2 FQNEAQ, per germline (reference sequence). V lost 5 bases and J lost 0; bases outside the gene matches: 5. CDR3 sequence: CASSKGDRLNTEAFF. In DNA form, the CDR3 reads TGTGCCAGCAGCAAGGGGGACAGGCTGAACACTGAAGCTTTCTTT.

This clone appeared many times. CDR3 sequence reads: CASSQEASGGELFF. DNA for the CDR3: TGCGCCAGCAGCCAAGAGGCTAGCGGGGGGGAGCTGTTTTTT. This sequence joins TRBV4-3 and TRBJ2-2, with TRBD2 matching over 8 bases. There are 14 residues in the CDR3. V was clipped by 0 bases and J by 8 bases; unmatched bases: 2. Per the germline V gene, CDR1 is LGHNA and CDR2 is YSLEER.

This clone was detected ten times or more. This chain uses TRBV28 with TRBJ1-5; 8 bases are a match to TRBD1. V lost 8 bases and J lost 5; bases outside the gene matches: 11. Germline assignment: CDR1 MDHEN and CDR2 SYDVKM. The CDR3 is 15 residues long. In nucleotides, the CDR3 is TGTGCCAGCTCACCCCAGGACAGGGATTATCAGCCCCAGCATTTT. It specifies CASSPQDRDYQPQHF.

This clone was detected many times. The genes are TRBV6-1 and TRBJ1-3, with D possibly matching TRBD1 (5 bases). The CDR3 length is 14 residues. Trimming left V 2 bases short and J 4 bases short, with 9 bases between. CDR1 and CDR2 from the germline V gene are MNHNS and SASEGT. For the CDR3, the DNA is TGTGCCAGCAGTGAACTGCAGGGCGGAAACACCATATATTTT. It codes for CASSELQGGNTIYF.

At least ten counts were recorded for this clone. The gene calls are TRBV6-5 and TRBJ2-3, with TRBD1 matching 12 bases. CDR3 length equals 15 residues. V shed 5 bases and J 4 bases; nucleotides not matched to a gene: 4. CDR1 and CDR2 from the germline V gene are MNHEY and SVGAGI. The CDR3 DNA is TGTGCCAGCAGTCTAAGGGACAGGGGGCCAGATACGCAGTATTTT. It yields the protein CASSLRDRGPDTQYF.

The chain uses TRBV7-2 and TRBJ2-5; possible D gene TRBD2, 5 bases. The DNA matches TRBJ2-7 better at its end, which makes the J call doubtful. Germline V gene lookup returns CDR1 SGHTA and CDR2 FQGNSA. The CDR3 contains 14 residues. The CDR3 loop is CASSLVRGSHEQYF. The CDR3 coding sequence is TGTGCCAGCAGCTTAGTAAGAGGGTCCCACGAGCAGTACTTC.

This clone was counted at least ten times. This chain uses TRBV5-1 with TRBJ2-5; 7 nucleotides agree with TRBD2. With 4 bases clipped from V and 1 base from J, the junction kept 7 bases outside the gene matches. Germline CDR1 is SGHRS and CDR2 is YFSETQ. The CDR3 covers 15 residues. This CDR3 reads CASSGRGERQETQYF. In nucleotides, the CDR3 is TGCGCCAGCAGCGGGAGGGGAGAGCGCCAAGAGACCCAGTACTTC. Full variable domain (remainder filled in from reference TRBV5-1 and TRBJ2-5): KAGVTQTPRYLIKTRGQQVTLSCSPISGHRSVSWYQQTPGQGLQFLFEYFSETQRNKGNFPGRFSGRQFSNSRSEMNVSTLELGDSALYLCASSGRGERQETQYFGPGTRLLVL.

The sample holds many counts of this clone. The V gene is TRBV11-3, the J gene TRBJ2-5, with D maybe TRBD1 (7 bases). CDR1 and CDR2 from the germline V gene are SGHNT and YENEEA. The CDR3 runs to 14 residues. V was shortened by 3 bases and J by 2 bases, with 10 bases between the two germline ends. The CDR3 coding sequence is TGTGCCAGCAGCTTCGGGGGACAGCAAGAGACCCAGTACTTC. It specifies CASSFGGQQETQYF.

The chain couples TRBV28 to TRBJ2-3, with D possibly TRBD2 on 6 matching bases. This CDR3 comprises 14 residues. Trimming shortened V by 3 bases and J by 2 bases, and 9 bases separated the two germline ends. Germline V lookup: CDR1 MDHEN, CDR2 SYDVKM. CDR3 DNA: TGTGCCAGCAGTTTCGGAGGGGTCACAGATACGCAGTATTTT. Amino acids: CASSFGGVTDTQYF. The complete variable domain, with remaining parts taken from reference TRBV28 and TRBJ2-3, reads DVKVTQSSRYLVKRTGEKVFLECVQDMDHENMFWYRQDPGLGLRLIYFSYDVKMKEKGDIPEGYSVSREKKERFSLILESASTNQTSMYLCASSFGGVTDTQYFGPGTRLTVL.